This TCR beta chain stems from a study of CD8 T cells in ankylosing spondylitis. Whole-study findings and limits: Some of the motif variants had earlier been found in reactive arthritis patients' fluid and blood.

As to this clonotype: Its antigen is not identified.

TCRdb processed the 5' RACE reads anew with MiXCR; each CDR3 protein has one entry. The sample holds 200,000 to 250,000 distinct CDR3 sequences, more than 25% seen once. This CDR3 contains 13 residues. Germline V gives CDR1 SGDLS, CDR2 YYNGEE. V lost 0 bases and J lost 8, with 9 bases in between. The sequencing input was blood, either unsorted or a sorted T cell fraction (not recorded which). The TCR comes from a male donor with ankylosing spondylitis or in good health (not recorded which). The V call is TRBV9, the J call TRBJ2-1; TRBD2 might be the D (6 bases). DNA for the CDR3: TGTGCCAGCAGCGTAGACCTAGCGTATGAGCAGTTCTTC. It encodes CASSVDLAYEQFF.